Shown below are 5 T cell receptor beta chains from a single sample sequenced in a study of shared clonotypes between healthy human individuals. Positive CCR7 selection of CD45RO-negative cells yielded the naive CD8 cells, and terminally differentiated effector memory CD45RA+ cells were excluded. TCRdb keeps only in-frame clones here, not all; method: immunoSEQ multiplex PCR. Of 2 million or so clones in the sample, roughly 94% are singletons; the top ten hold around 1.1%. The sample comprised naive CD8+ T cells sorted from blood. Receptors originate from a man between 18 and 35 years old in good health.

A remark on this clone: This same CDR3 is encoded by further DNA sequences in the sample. The CDR3: CASSYSAGETYNEQFF. The CDR3 DNA follows: TGTGCCAGCAGTTACTCTGCGGGGGAGACTTACAATGAGCAGTTCTTC. The chain has TRBV6-5 and TRBJ2-1; 7 bases match TRBD2. V lost 0 bases, J lost 4 bases, and 6 bases stayed unmatched. The CDR3 consists of 16 residues. Looked up from germline, CDR1 is MNHEY and CDR2 is SVGAGI.

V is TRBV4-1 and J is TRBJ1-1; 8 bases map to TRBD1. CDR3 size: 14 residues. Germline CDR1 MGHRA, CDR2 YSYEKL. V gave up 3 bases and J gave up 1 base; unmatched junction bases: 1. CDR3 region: CASSHQGANTEAFF. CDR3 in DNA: TGCGCCAGCAGCCACCAGGGGGCGAACACTGAAGCTTTCTTT.

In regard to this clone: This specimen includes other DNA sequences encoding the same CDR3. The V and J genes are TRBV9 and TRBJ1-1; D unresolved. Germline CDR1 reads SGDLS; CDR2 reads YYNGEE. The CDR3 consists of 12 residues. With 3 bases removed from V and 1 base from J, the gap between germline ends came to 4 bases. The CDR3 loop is CASSASNTEAFF. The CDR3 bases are TGTGCCAGCAGCGCATCGAACACTGAAGCTTTCTTT.

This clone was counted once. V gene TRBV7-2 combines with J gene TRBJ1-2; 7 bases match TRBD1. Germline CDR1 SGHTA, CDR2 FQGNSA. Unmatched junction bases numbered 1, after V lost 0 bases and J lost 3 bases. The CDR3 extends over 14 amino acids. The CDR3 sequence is CASSLAGTDYGYTF. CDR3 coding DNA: TGTGCCAGCAGCTTAGCAGGGACAGACTATGGCTACACCTTC.

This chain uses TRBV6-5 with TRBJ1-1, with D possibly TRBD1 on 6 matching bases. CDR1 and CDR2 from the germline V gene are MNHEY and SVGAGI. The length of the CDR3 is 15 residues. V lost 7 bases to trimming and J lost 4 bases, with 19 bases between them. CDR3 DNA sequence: TGTGCCAGCACCCACAGGGCAGGGATCTCCACTGAAGCTTTCTTT. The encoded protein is CASTHRAGISTEAFF.